The clone carrying this T cell receptor beta chain was counted ten times or more. Its antigen is unidentified. The data originate from a study of metastatic and nonmetastatic thyroid tumors. Study background: Thyroid patients, malignant and benign, had repertoires compared across blood and tumor or nodule tissue.

TCRdb re-processed the PCR reads through MiXCR. This sample has about 16,000 clones, with about an eighth found just once. Germline V gene sequence: CDR1 LNHDA, CDR2 SQIVND (reference sequence). V trimming: 2 bases; J trimming: 2 bases; junction bases outside the gene matches: 10. This CDR3 spans 18 amino acids. Whole-study results and caveats: Relative to benign nodules, malignant thyroid tumors were reportedly characterized by significantly elevated TCR beta diversity in blood and tumor.

Patients underwent thyroid surgery, and none had received any treatment before it. The sequenced sample consisted of tumor tissue. The gene calls are TRBV19 and TRBJ1-4, with 8 nucleotides matching TRBD1. The receptor comes from a female donor with papillary thyroid cancer or a benign thyroid nodule (not recorded which). Some clones in this sample may be carry-over from other donors' samples. CDR3 loop: CASSIYGRGPRTNEKLFF. The CDR3 coding sequence is TGTGCCAGTAGTATATACGGCAGGGGGCCGAGGACTAATGAAAAACTGTTTTTT.